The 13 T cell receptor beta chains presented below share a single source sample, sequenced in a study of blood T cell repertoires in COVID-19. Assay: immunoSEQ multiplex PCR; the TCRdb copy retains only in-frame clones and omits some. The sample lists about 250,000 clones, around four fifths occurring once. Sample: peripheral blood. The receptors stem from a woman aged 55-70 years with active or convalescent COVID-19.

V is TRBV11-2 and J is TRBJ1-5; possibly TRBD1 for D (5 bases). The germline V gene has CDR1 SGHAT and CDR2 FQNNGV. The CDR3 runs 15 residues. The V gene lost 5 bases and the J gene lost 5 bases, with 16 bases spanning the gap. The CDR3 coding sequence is TGTGCCAGCAGCGTGGGGGGGTACGGGGATCAGCCCCAGCATTTT. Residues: CASSVGGYGDQPQHF.

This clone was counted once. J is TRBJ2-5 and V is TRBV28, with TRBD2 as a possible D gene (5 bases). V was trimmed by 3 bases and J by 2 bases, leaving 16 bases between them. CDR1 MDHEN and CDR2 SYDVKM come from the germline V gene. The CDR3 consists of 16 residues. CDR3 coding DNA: TGTGCCAGCAGTTTCTCCGGGGTCACGAGACAAGAGACCCAGTACTTC. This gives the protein CASSFSGVTRQETQYF.

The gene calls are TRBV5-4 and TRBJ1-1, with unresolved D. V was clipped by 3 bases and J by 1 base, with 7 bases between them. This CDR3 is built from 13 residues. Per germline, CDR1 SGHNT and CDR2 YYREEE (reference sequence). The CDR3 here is CASSSFRNTEAFF. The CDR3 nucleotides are TGTGCCAGCAGCTCTTTCAGGAACACTGAAGCTTTCTTT.

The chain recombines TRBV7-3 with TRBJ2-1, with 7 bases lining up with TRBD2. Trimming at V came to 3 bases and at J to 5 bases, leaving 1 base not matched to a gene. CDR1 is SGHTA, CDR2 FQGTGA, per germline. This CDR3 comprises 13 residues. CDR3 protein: CASSFGTNNEQFF. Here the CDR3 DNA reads TGTGCCAGCAGCTTTGGGACTAACAATGAGCAGTTCTTC.

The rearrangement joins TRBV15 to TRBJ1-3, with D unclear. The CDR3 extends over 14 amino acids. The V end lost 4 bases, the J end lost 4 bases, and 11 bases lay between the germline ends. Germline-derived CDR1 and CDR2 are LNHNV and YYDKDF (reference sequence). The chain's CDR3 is CATSTRSSGNTIYF. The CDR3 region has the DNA TGTGCCACCAGCACCCGGAGTTCCGGAAACACCATATATTTT.

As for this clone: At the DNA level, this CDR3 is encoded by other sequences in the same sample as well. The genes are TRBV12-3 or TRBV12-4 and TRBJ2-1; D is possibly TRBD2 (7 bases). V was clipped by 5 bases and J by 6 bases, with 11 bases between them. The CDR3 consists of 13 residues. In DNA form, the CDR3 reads TGTGCCAGCAGTCAGGGAGGGGGCAATGAGCAGTTCTTC. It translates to CASSQGGGNEQFF.

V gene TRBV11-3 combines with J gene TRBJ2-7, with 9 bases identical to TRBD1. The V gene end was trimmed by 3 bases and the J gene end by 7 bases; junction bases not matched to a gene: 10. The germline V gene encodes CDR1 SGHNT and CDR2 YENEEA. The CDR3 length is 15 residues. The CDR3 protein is CASSLGDREGWEQYF. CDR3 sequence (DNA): TGTGCCAGCAGCTTGGGGGACAGGGAAGGGTGGGAGCAGTACTTC.

The CDR3 is CASTPLQGMGSPLHF. The CDR3 nucleotides are TGTGCCAGCACCCCATTACAGGGGATGGGCTCACCCCTCCACTTT. The rearrangement uses TRBV28 and TRBJ1-6; 7 nucleotides match TRBD1. The CDR3 is 15 residues long. Germline loops: CDR1 MDHEN, CDR2 SYDVKM. Trimming removed 7 bases from V and 10 bases from J; junction bases left unmatched: 13.

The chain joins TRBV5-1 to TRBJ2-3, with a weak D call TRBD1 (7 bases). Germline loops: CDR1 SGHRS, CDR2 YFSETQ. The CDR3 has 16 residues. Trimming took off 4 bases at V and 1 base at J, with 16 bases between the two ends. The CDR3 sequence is CASSPEGQPGTDTQYF. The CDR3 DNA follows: TGCGCCAGCAGCCCGGAGGGACAGCCTGGCACAGATACGCAGTATTTT.

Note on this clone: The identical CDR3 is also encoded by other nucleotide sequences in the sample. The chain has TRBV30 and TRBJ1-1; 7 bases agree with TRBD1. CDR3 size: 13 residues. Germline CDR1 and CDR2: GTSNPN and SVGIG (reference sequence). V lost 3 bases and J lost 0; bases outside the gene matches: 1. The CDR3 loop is CAWSGQVNTEAFF. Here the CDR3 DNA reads TGTGCCTGGAGCGGACAGGTGAACACTGAAGCTTTCTTT.

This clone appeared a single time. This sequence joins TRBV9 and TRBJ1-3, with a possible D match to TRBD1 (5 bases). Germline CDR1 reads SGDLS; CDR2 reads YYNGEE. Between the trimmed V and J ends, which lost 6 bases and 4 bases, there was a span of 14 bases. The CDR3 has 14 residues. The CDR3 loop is CASTPHSGGNTIYF. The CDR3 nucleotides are TGTGCCAGCACCCCCCACTCAGGGGGAAACACCATATATTTT.

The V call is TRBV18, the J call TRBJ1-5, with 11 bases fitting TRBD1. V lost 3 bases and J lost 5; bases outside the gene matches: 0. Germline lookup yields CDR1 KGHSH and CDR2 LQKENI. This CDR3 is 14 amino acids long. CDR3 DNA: TGTGCCAGCTCACCGGGACAGGGGGATCAGCCCCAGCATTTT. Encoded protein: CASSPGQGDQPQHF.

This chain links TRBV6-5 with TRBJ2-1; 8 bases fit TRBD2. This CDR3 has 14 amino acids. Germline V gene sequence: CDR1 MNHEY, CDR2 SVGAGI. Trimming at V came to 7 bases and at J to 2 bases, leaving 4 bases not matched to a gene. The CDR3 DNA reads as TGTGCCAGCACCAGCGGGAGTGCCTACAATGAGCAGTTCTTC. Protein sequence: CASTSGSAYNEQFF.